This T cell receptor (beta chain) emerged from a study of beta chain features in type 1 diabetes. Study-wide results and limits: Significant though moderate, a shortening of TCRB CDR3s appeared in all four CD4+ subsets of Type 1 diabetes patients. TCRB rearrangement may or may not be influenced by HLA type; here this remained unresolved.

What was sequenced were expressed TCRB transcripts, since all of the isolated RNA had been reverse transcribed. Data came from immunoSEQ multiplex PCR; TCRdb stores just in-frame clones and leaves some out. Here the sample spans around 300,000 clones, over 14% being singletons. Comments on this clone: Its antigen is not known.

Sequencing used naive CD4+ T cells from blood. The TCR sequence derives from a man between 18 and 35 years old with type 1 diabetes.

This chain's CDR3 is CASSLNVAYEQYF. The CDR3 DNA is TGCGCCAGCAGCCTAAACGTGGCCTACGAGCAGTACTTC. The J gene is TRBJ2-7, the V gene TRBV5-1; D uncertain. The germline V gene encodes CDR1 SGHRS and CDR2 YFSETQ. The CDR3 extends over 13 amino acids. Trimming took off 4 bases at V and 2 bases at J, with 10 bases between the two ends.